This passage covers 13 T cell receptor beta chains from one sample sequenced in a study of glioma-infiltrating T cells after dendritic cell vaccination (TCRdb year 2016). Library preparation used the immunoSEQ multiplex PCR assay. The table comes from immuneACCESS by way of TCRdb, which keeps in-frame sequences with V and J called. Part of the clones is missing from these tables; in studies checked, under half for an unresolved V gene and the rest for unknown reasons. Counted in this sample were 91,000 or so clones; 80% of them appeared once. The leading ten clones occupy about 5.7% of the sample. In the paper's terms, the time point label means: after dendritic cell vaccination, including at tumor progression/relapse. Sequencing was performed on blood, taken after dendritic cell vaccination. Receptor source: a human donor with glioblastoma.

V gene TRBV2 combines with J gene TRBJ1-5, with 9 bases fitting TRBD1. The ends lost 1 base at V and 7 bases at J; junction bases unmatched: 8. CDR1 and CDR2 (germline): SNHLY, FYNNEI. The CDR3 has 16 residues. The CDR3 nucleotides read TGTGCCAGCAGTGAAGAAGGGACAGGGTTAGGGCAGCCCCAGCATTTT. It yields the protein CASSEEGTGLGQPQHF.

The chain employs TRBV29-1 and TRBJ1-1; 7 bases are shared with TRBD1. CDR3 length: 12 residues. V gave up 7 bases and J gave up 3 bases; unmatched junction bases: 5. Germline V gene data show CDR1 as SQVTM and CDR2 as ANQGSEA. In DNA form, the CDR3 reads TGCAGCGCATTGACAGGGTACACTGAAGCTTTCTTT. Its protein is CSALTGYTEAFF.

The rearrangement uses TRBV28 and TRBJ1-1; perhaps TRBD1 as D (5 bases). This CDR3 is 15 amino acids long. The V and J ends lost 1 base and 5 bases respectively, with 14 bases between them. In germline, CDR1 is MDHEN, CDR2 SYDVKM. The CDR3 is CASSLYRAGGTEAFF. The CDR3 DNA reads as TGTGCCAGCAGTTTATACCGGGCTGGGGGGACTGAAGCTTTCTTT. Looking up the rest from reference TRBV28 and TRBJ1-1 gives the full variable domain: DVKVTQSSRYLVKRTGEKVFLECVQDMDHENMFWYRQDPGLGLRLIYFSYDVKMKEKGDIPEGYSVSREKKERFSLILESASTNQTSMYLCASSLYRAGGTEAFFGQGTRLTVV.

This chain uses TRBV2 with TRBJ1-6; 7 nucleotides match TRBD1. This CDR3 is 14 amino acids long. The J segment lost 6 bases and the V segment lost 7 bases, leaving 6 bases of the junction unmatched. The germline CDR1 and CDR2 sequences are SNHLY and FYNNEI. CDR3: CASTDRESNSPLHF. The CDR3 nucleotides read TGTGCCAGCACCGACAGGGAGTCTAATTCACCCCTCCACTTT. The full variable domain, its missing parts supplied by reference TRBV2 and TRBJ1-6, is EPEVTQTPSHQVTQMGQEVILRCVPISNHLYFYWYRQILGQKVEFLVSFYNNEISEKSEIFDDQFSVERPDGSNFTLKIRSTKLEDSAMYFCASTDRESNSPLHFGNGTRLTVT.

The chain couples TRBV19 to TRBJ1-2; D call uncertain. The CDR3 is made up of 15 amino acids. V gave up 4 bases and J gave up 4 bases, with 16 bases separating them. Per the germline V gene, CDR1 is LNHDA and CDR2 is SQIVND (reference sequence). CDR3 bases: TGTGCCAGTAGTACTGAACGGGGTTATAGCTATGGCTACACCTTC. This translates into CASSTERGYSYGYTF.

This chain connects TRBV14 to TRBJ2-1; 7 bases align to TRBD2. The germline V gene has CDR1 SGHDN and CDR2 FVKESK. This CDR3 has 16 residues. V lost 4 bases to trimming and J lost 4 bases; unmatched junction nucleotides: 10. The CDR3 spells CASSPLWGGVYNEQFF. DNA for the CDR3: TGTGCCAGCAGCCCCCTATGGGGGGGAGTGTACAATGAGCAGTTCTTC.

This chain connects TRBV6-1 to TRBJ2-3; 11 positions agree with TRBD1. Trimming removed 4 bases from V and 4 bases from J; junction bases left unmatched: 1. The CDR3 loop spans 14 amino acids. CDR1 MNHNS and CDR2 SASEGT come from the germline V gene. Written as DNA, the CDR3 is TGTGCCAGCAGTGGGACAGGGGGCCCAGATACGCAGTATTTT. Translating gives CASSGTGGPDTQYF.

The genes are TRBV29-1 and TRBJ1-1, with D possibly TRBD1 on 6 matching bases. Trimming shortened V by 4 bases and J by 7 bases, and 16 bases separated the two germline ends. CDR1 SQVTM and CDR2 ANQGSEA come from the germline V gene. CDR3 length: 13 amino acids. The CDR3 bases are TGCAGCGTTGTCGGGGGGCCTGGGGGTGAAGCTTTCTTT. This encodes CSVVGGPGGEAFF. Full variable domain (missing parts from reference TRBV29-1 and TRBJ1-1): SAVISQKPSRDICQRGTSLTIQCQVDSQVTMMFWYRQQPGQSLTLIATANQGSEATYESGFVIDKFPISRPNLTFSTLTVSNMSPEDSSIYLCSVVGGPGGEAFFGQGTRLTVV.

This chain joins TRBV5-4 and TRBJ2-7, with TRBD1 matching over 9 bases. Germline values: CDR1 SGHNT, CDR2 YYREEE (reference sequence). J lost 8 bases, V lost 4 bases, and 10 bases had no gene match. The CDR3 loop spans 14 amino acids. The CDR3 nucleotides read TGTGCCAGCAGCACGGACAGGGGAGTGGAAAAGCAGTACTTC. This sequence encodes CASSTDRGVEKQYF.

The sample holds one count of this clone. The CDR3 protein is CASSNLAEGGTGELFF. The CDR3, as DNA: TGTGCCAGCAGTAACCTAGCGGAGGGCGGCACCGGGGAGCTGTTTTTT. The J gene is TRBJ2-2, the V gene TRBV6-6, with 7 bases aligning to TRBD2. V shed 5 bases and J 4 bases; nucleotides not matched to a gene: 10. There are 16 residues in the CDR3. Germline values: CDR1 MNHNY, CDR2 SVGAGI (reference sequence).

The V gene is TRBV18, the J gene TRBJ2-5, with D perhaps matching TRBD1 (6 bases). V gave up 0 bases and J gave up 5 bases, with 13 bases separating them. From germline, CDR1 is KGHSH and CDR2 LQKENI. This CDR3 comprises 15 residues. CDR3 in amino acids: CASSPPMGAGETQYF. DNA of the CDR3: TGTGCCAGCTCACCACCAATGGGGGCAGGGGAGACCCAGTACTTC. Combining the CDR3 with reference TRBV18 and TRBJ2-5 gives the whole variable domain NAGVMQNPRHLVRRRGQEARLRCSPMKGHSHVYWYRQLPEEGLKFMVYLQKENIIDESGMPKERFSAEFPKEGPSILRIQQVVRGDSAAYFCASSPPMGAGETQYFGPGTRLLVL.

This clone was detected only once. CDR3 coding DNA: TGTGCCAGCAGTTCCTTCTGGGGCAGGGGGAATATCTACTACGAGCAGTACTTC. Its protein is CASSSFWGRGNIYYEQYF. The chain recombines TRBV27 with TRBJ2-7; 7 bases agree with TRBD1. The germline V gene encodes CDR1 MNHEY and CDR2 SMNVEV (reference sequence). The CDR3 sequence is 18 residues long. The V and J ends lost 4 bases and 3 bases, in that order; junction bases with no gene match: 18.

This sequence joins TRBV5-1 and TRBJ1-6, with TRBD1 identical over 9 bases. CDR1 is SGHRS and CDR2 is YFSETQ in the germline V gene. With 0 bases clipped from V and 5 bases from J, the junction kept 3 bases outside the gene matches. The CDR3 loop spans 16 amino acids. The CDR3 loop reads CASSLEQGANNSPLHF. CDR3 DNA sequence: TGCGCCAGCAGCTTGGAACAGGGGGCGAATAATTCACCCCTCCACTTT.